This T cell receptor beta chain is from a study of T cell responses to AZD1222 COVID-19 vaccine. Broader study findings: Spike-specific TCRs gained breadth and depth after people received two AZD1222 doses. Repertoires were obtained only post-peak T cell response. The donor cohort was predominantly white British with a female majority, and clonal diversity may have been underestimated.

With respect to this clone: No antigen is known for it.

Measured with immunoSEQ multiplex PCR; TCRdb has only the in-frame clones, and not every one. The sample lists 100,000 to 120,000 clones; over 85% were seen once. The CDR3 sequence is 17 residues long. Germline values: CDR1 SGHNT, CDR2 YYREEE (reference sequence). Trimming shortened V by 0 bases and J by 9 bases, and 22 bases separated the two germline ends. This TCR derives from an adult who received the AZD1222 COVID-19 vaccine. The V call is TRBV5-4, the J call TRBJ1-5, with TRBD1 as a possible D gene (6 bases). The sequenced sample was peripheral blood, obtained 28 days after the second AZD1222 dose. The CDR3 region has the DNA TGTGCCAGCAGCTTGGGGCCGGGGGGGGCTCGTACGGGGCCCCAGCATTTT. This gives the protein CASSLGPGGARTGPQHF.